The sequence of this TCR beta chain was determined in a study of control samples from healthy donors and cancer patients. Here immunoSEQ multiplex PCR was the method, and the copy in TCRdb shows in-frame clones only, minus some. The sample records roughly 160,000 clones, 96% being singletons. The CDR3 contains 16 residues. CDR1 is MGHRA, CDR2 YSYEKL, per germline. Between the trimmed V and J ends, which lost 5 bases and 1 base, there was a span of 17 bases. The sequence derives from a woman in her 30s in good health. J is TRBJ1-1 and V is TRBV4-1; D is undetermined. Source material: blood. CDR3 sequence (DNA): TGCGCCAGCAGCATAAATGAGGAGGCCGGGAACACTGAAGCTTTCTTT. It translates to CASSINEEAGNTEAFF.